The 21 T cell receptor beta chains presented below share a single source sample, sequenced in a study of human T cells and chemical hapten exposure. TCRdb re-called the RACE reads with MiXCR, one entry per CDR3 protein. The repertoire holds about 120,000 distinct CDR3 sequences, with roughly 14% as singletons. Time point meaning: pre-sensitization, week 0. Documented treatment: therapeutic diphenylcyclopropenone sensitization with weekly scalp DPC. Sequences were derived from whole blood, sampled in connection with sensitization to the hapten diphenylcyclopropenone (DPC). The source is a woman between 18 and 30 years old with alopecia areata. Some clones in this sample may be carry-over from other donors' samples.

This clonotype was observed a handful of times. The chain is built from TRBV19 and TRBJ2-7; TRBD1 aligns across 8 bases. Germline CDR1 and CDR2: LNHDA and SQIVND (reference sequence). CDR3 length: 14 residues. V shed 5 bases, J shed 0 bases, and the junction held 3 bases outside the gene matches. CDR3: CASSFTGGSYEQYF. Written as DNA, the CDR3 is TGTGCCAGTAGTTTTACAGGGGGCTCCTACGAGCAGTACTTC. The full variable domain, with the rest looked up from reference TRBV19 and TRBJ2-7, is DGGITQSPKYLFRKEGQNVTLSCEQNLNHDAMYWYRQDPGQGLRLIYYSQIVNDFQKGDIAEGYSVSREKKESFPLTVTSAQKNPTAFYLCASSFTGGSYEQYFGPGTRLTVT.

In its sample, this clonotype was seen a few times. The chain carries TRBV29-1 and TRBJ1-2; no reliable D call. This CDR3 spans 11 amino acids. CDR1 and CDR2 from the germline V gene are SQVTM and ANQGSEA. Trimming pared 3 bases from V and 8 bases from J, leaving 10 bases between. CDR3 in amino acids: CSVEQSRGYTF. In nucleotides, the CDR3 is TGCAGCGTTGAGCAATCACGGGGCTACACCTTC. Complete variable domain (other parts from reference TRBV29-1 and TRBJ1-2): SAVISQKPSRDICQRGTSLTIQCQVDSQVTMMFWYRQQPGQSLTLIATANQGSEATYESGFVIDKFPISRPNLTFSTLTVSNMSPEDSSIYLCSVEQSRGYTFGSGTRLTVV.

This clonotype was observed at least ten times. The V call is TRBV6-6, the J call TRBJ1-1; 7 bases are shared with TRBD1. Trimming at V came to 0 bases and at J to 6 bases, leaving 4 bases not matched to a gene. The CDR3 is 14 amino acids. CDR1 is MNHNY and CDR2 is SVGAGI in the germline V gene (reference sequence). The CDR3, as DNA: TGTGCCAGCAGTTACTCGCGACAGGGCTCTGAAGCTTTCTTT. Residues: CASSYSRQGSEAFF.

This clonotype was seen a handful of times. The chain combines TRBV9 with TRBJ1-1, with 8 bases aligning to TRBD1. Looked up from germline, CDR1 is SGDLS and CDR2 is YYNGEE. The junction had 6 bases not matched to a gene; V was cut back by 0 bases and J by 5 bases. The CDR3 sequence is 15 residues long. The CDR3 sequence is CASSVAAGGLTEAFF. CDR3 sequence (DNA): TGTGCCAGCAGCGTAGCCGCAGGGGGCCTGACTGAAGCTTTCTTT.

This clonotype came up many times. J is TRBJ1-3 and V is TRBV7-9, with D uncertain. Germline CDR1 SEHNR, CDR2 FQNEAQ (reference sequence). The CDR3 contains 15 residues. V lost 5 bases and J lost 0, with 11 bases in between. As DNA, the CDR3 is TGTGCCAGCAGCCCTCGAGGGCCCTCTGGAAACACCATATATTTT. This encodes CASSPRGPSGNTIYF.

Turning to this clonotype: One junction end does not reproduce the germline sequence, and a read error may be involved. The rearrangement links TRBV20-1 to TRBJ2-7, with 9 bases matching TRBD1. This CDR3 has 14 residues. Germline-derived CDR1 and CDR2 are DFQATT and SNEGSKA (reference sequence). This CDR3 is CSARDTGGSHEQYF. CDR3 DNA: TGCAGTGCTAGAGATACAGGGGGCTCCCACGAGCAGTACTTC.

Ten or more counts support this clonotype. The chain combines TRBV7-6 with TRBJ1-1; D is uncertain. CDR3 size: 13 residues. The V end was cut by 3 bases, the J end by 1 base, with 6 bases between. CDR1 is SGHVS, CDR2 FNYEAQ, per germline. The CDR3, as DNA: TGTGCCAGCAGCTTCCGGGAGAACACTGAAGCTTTCTTT. It translates to CASSFRENTEAFF.

This clonotype appeared many times. This chain joins TRBV7-9 and TRBJ1-2, with TRBD1 identical over 8 bases. This CDR3 region has 14 residues. CDR1 is SEHNR and CDR2 is FQNEAQ in the germline V gene (reference sequence). J was trimmed by 4 bases and V by 7 bases; bases with no gene match: 8. CDR3 amino acids: CASTETGVGYGYTF. The CDR3 region has the DNA TGTGCCAGCACCGAGACAGGGGTCGGCTATGGCTACACCTTC.

Ten or more counts support this clonotype. This sequence joins TRBV3-1 and TRBJ1-5; 8 nucleotides align to TRBD1. CDR3 size: 14 residues. Germline V gene lookup returns CDR1 LGHDT and CDR2 YNNKEL (reference sequence). Germline trimming cut 4 bases from V and 5 bases from J; bases unmatched to any gene: 4. Here the CDR3 DNA reads TGTGCCAGCAGCCGCAGGGGGCAGGATCAGCCCCAGCATTTT. This encodes CASSRRGQDQPQHF.

V gene TRBV7-9 combines with J gene TRBJ2-7; no clear D. The ends were cut back, 1 base at V and 2 bases at J, with 15 bases in the middle. The germline V gene encodes CDR1 SEHNR and CDR2 FQNEAQ (reference sequence). This CDR3 comprises 16 residues. The CDR3 region is CASSLVDRARPYEQYF. DNA for the CDR3: TGTGCCAGCAGCTTAGTCGACCGGGCTAGGCCCTACGAGCAGTACTTC.

This clonotype was found a few times. CDR3 sequence: CASSIDRGGQPQHF. Here the CDR3 DNA reads TGTGCCAGCAGCATCGACAGGGGAGGTCAGCCCCAGCATTTT. The chain combines TRBV11-2 with TRBJ1-5; TRBD1 agrees at 8 bases. CDR3 length: 14 residues. J gave up 6 bases and V 5 bases, and 6 bases lay outside the gene matches. Germline CDR1 reads SGHAT; CDR2 reads FQNNGV.

This rearrangement joins TRBV20-1 to TRBJ2-1; 9 positions agree with TRBD1. The CDR3 is made up of 19 amino acids. V lost 0 bases to trimming and J lost 2 bases; unmatched junction nucleotides: 14. Germline-derived CDR1 and CDR2 are DFQATT and SNEGSKA (reference sequence). CDR3 residues: CSAREGIIRGQGPYNEQFF. DNA of the CDR3: TGCAGTGCTAGAGAAGGTATAATAAGGGGACAGGGACCCTACAATGAGCAGTTCTTC.

The chain is built from TRBV9 and TRBJ2-5; a possible D gene is TRBD1 (6 bases). V was pared by 4 bases and J by 3 bases, with 10 bases between. CDR3 size: 13 residues. Germline V gives CDR1 SGDLS, CDR2 YYNGEE. CDR3 DNA sequence: TGTGCCAGCAGCCGGACAGAGGAAGAGACCCAGTACTTC. Translation: CASSRTEEETQYF.

This clonotype turned up a few times. The chain links TRBV4-3 to TRBJ2-7; no clear D gene. The CDR3 contains 13 residues. The V end lost 4 bases, the J end lost 2 bases, and 9 bases lay between the germline ends. CDR1 LGHNA and CDR2 YSLEER come from the germline V gene. The DNA for the CDR3 is TGCGCCAGCAGCCGCGACCTCGCCTACGAGCAGTACTTC. It is translated as CASSRDLAYEQYF.

The chain uses TRBV29-1 and TRBJ2-7; maybe TRBD2 (6 bases). CDR1 and CDR2 from the germline V gene are SQVTM and ANQGSEA. The CDR3 runs 13 residues. V lost 4 bases, J lost 2 bases, and 12 bases lay in between. CDR3 region: CSVVEEGPYEQYF. CDR3 sequence (DNA): TGCAGCGTTGTCGAGGAGGGCCCCTACGAGCAGTACTTC.

The chain couples TRBV6-7 to TRBJ2-5, with TRBD1 identical over 8 bases. TRBV6-7 has ORF status, its function being uncertain. Trimming removed 0 bases from V and 4 bases from J; junction bases left unmatched: 7. This CDR3 comprises 16 residues. The CDR3 bases are TGTGCCAGCAGTTACTCGGGCAGGGGGCCGGGAGAGACCCAGTACTTC. Its protein is CASSYSGRGPGETQYF.

This clonotype was observed many times. J is TRBJ2-3 and V is TRBV7-9; 12 nucleotides align to TRBD1. The CDR3 has 15 amino acids. The trim removed 3 bases at V and 4 bases at J, leaving 2 bases unmatched. Per the germline V gene, CDR1 is SEHNR and CDR2 is FQNEAQ (reference sequence). CDR3 loop: CASSFRDRGPDTQYF. The DNA for the CDR3 is TGTGCCAGCAGCTTCCGGGACAGGGGGCCAGATACGCAGTATTTT.

This clonotype was recorded a few times. The chain recombines TRBV7-6 with TRBJ1-2; D call uncertain. The CDR3 consists of 12 residues. V was clipped by 4 bases and J by 8 bases, with 11 bases between them. The germline V gene has CDR1 SGHVS and CDR2 FNYEAQ. In nucleotides, the CDR3 is TGTGCCAGCAGCTCACACCGTCACGGCTACACCTTC. Translation: CASSSHRHGYTF.

The chain is built from TRBV20-1 and TRBJ2-7; 12 positions match TRBD1. The CDR3 runs 16 residues. The germline V gene has CDR1 DFQATT and CDR2 SNEGSKA (reference sequence). V was pared by 4 bases and J by 7 bases, with 14 bases of the junction left unmatched. The CDR3 sequence is CSATVPGQGAGGEQYF. For the CDR3, the DNA is TGCAGTGCTACAGTCCCGGGACAGGGGGCTGGGGGTGAGCAGTACTTC.

The sample holds many counts of this clonotype. V and J are TRBV19 and TRBJ2-4, with D maybe TRBD2 (6 bases). Trimming pared 5 bases from V and 3 bases from J, leaving 14 bases between. The CDR3 runs to 15 residues. Germline lookup yields CDR1 LNHDA and CDR2 SQIVND (reference sequence). Written as DNA, the CDR3 is TGTGCCAGTAGTGTGGGAGGAGACCGCAAAAACATTCAGTACTTC. This sequence encodes CASSVGGDRKNIQYF.

J is TRBJ2-1 and V is TRBV11-2; no clear D. CDR1 and CDR2 from the germline V gene are SGHAT and FQNNGV. CDR3 length: 14 residues. The ends were cut back, 1 base at V and 7 bases at J, with 11 bases in the middle. This chain's CDR3 is CASSLVSRRNEQFF. Here the CDR3 DNA reads TGTGCCAGCAGCTTAGTTTCCCGACGGAATGAGCAGTTCTTC.